This T cell receptor (beta chain) was profiled in a study of T cell repertoires in cytomegalovirus infection. In the study overall: Both CMV infection and a matching HLA type were indicated by public TCR beta signatures. Overall study results and limits: Dominating the ex vivo response were TCR beta clonotypes that were CMV-specific and HLA-C-restricted.

The V and J ends lost 0 bases and 5 bases respectively, with 14 bases between them. The CDR3 consists of 16 residues. CDR1 and CDR2 from the germline V gene are SGHRS and YFSETQ. Comments on this clonotype: The antigen remains undetermined.

Using its own MiXCR run on the reads, TCRdb lists one record per CDR3 protein. This repertoire shows 480,000 or so distinct CDR3 sequences, 10% to 12% found once; its top ten account for roughly 10%. The chain combines TRBV5-1 with TRBJ2-2; a possible D gene is TRBD1 (7 bases). This clonotype was obtained from a human donor in good health (CMV status not recorded). Some clones in this sample may be carry-over from other donors' samples. Input material: PBMCs. CDR3 protein: CASSLDGGGETGELFF. For the CDR3, the DNA is TGCGCCAGCAGCTTGGATGGAGGGGGCGAAACCGGGGAGCTGTTTTTT.